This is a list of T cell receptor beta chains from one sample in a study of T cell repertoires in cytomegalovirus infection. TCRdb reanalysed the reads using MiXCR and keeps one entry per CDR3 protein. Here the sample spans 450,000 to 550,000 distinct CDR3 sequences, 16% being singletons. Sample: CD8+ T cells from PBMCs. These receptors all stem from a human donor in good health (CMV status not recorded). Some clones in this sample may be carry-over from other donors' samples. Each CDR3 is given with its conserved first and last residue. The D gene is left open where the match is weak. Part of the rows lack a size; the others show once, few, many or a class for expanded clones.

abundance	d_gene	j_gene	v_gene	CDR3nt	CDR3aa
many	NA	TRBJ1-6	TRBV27	TGTGCCAGCAGTTCCGACGGGGGGCGTGACTCCTATAATTCACCCCTCCACTTT	CASSSDGGRDSYNSPLHF
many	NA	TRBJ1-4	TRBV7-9	TGTGCCAGCAGCCCCCCGGTTTTAGAGAAGGCAACTAATGAAAAACTGTTTTTT	CASSPPVLEKATNEKLFF
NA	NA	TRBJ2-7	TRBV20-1	TGCAGTGCTAGAAATAATACAGGGTTATCCTACGAGCAGTACTTC	CSARNNTGLSYEQYF
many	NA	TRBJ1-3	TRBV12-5	TGTGCTAGTGTCGGACTGGGACCCCGGGGAAACACCATATATTTT	CASVGLGPRGNTIYF
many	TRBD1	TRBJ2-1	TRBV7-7	TGTGCTAGCAGCCCGGGACAGGGGGTTCGGAATGAGCAGTTCTTC	CASSPGQGVRNEQFF
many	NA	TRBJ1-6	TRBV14	TGTGCCAGCAGCCAAGATTGGGGGGGTTCACCCCTCCACTTT	CASSQDWGGSPLHF
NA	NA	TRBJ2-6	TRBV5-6	TGTGCCAGCAATCGGAGGGCTGGGGCCAACGTCCTGACTTTC	CASNRRAGANVLTF
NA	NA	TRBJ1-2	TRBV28	TGTGCCAGCAGTTTCCTTTATTCAGGGTCCTATGGCTACACCTTC	CASSFLYSGSYGYTF
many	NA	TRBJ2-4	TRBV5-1	TGCGCCAGCAGCTTGGAGGAGTCCCTAGCCAAAAACATTCAGTACTTC	CASSLEESLAKNIQYF
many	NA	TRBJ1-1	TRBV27	TGTGCCAGCAGTTTATCTGGGGGTGGGGTGAACACTGAAGCTTTCTTT	CASSLSGGGVNTEAFF
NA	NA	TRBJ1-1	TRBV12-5	TGTGCTAGTGGTTTAGGGAACACTTTAGCTTTCTTT	CASGLGNTLAFF
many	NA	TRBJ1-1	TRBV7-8	TGTGCCAGCAGCTTAAGTAACAACATGAACACTGAAGCTTTCTTT	CASSLSNNMNTEAFF
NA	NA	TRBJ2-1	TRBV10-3	TGTGCCATCAGGGGGGACAATGAGCAGTTCTTC	CAIRGDNEQFF
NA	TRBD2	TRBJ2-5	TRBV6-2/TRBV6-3	TGTGCCAGCAGTCTAACCGGCAGCGGGAGGCCCGCCGAGACCCAGTACTTC	CASSLTGSGRPAETQYF
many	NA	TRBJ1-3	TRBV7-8	TGTGCCAGCAGCTTAGGCTCAGCAGGGGCTAAGAAAAACACCATATATTTT	CASSLGSAGAKKNTIYF
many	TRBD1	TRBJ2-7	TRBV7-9	TGTGCCAGCAGCGGGACAGGAAAAATCTACTACGAGCAGTACTTC	CASSGTGKIYYEQYF
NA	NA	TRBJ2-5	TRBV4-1	TGCGCCAGCAGCCAAGAGCGAGTCCAAGAGACCCAGTACTTC	CASSQERVQETQYF
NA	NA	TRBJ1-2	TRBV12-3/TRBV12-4	TGTGCCACGAGGGTTGTCTATGGCTACACCTTC	CATRVVYGYTF
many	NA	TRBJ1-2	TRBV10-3	TGTGCCATCACCCGGGACCCTAACTATGGCTACACCTTC	CAITRDPNYGYTF
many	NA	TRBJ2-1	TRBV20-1	TGCAGTGCTCACGAGGTAGGGACGGACTACAATGAGCAGTTCTTC	CSAHEVGTDYNEQFF
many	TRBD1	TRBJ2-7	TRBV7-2	TGTGCCAGCAGCTTAGCGCCAGGGACAGCCCTGTTCTACGAGCAGTACTTC	CASSLAPGTALFYEQYF
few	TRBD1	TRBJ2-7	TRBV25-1	TGTGCCAGCAGAGAGACAGGGTATTCCGAGCAGTACTTC	CASRETGYSEQYF
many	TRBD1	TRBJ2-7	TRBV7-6	TGTGCCAGCAGGCAGGGACAGGCAATTTCCTACGAGCAGTACTTC	CASRQGQAISYEQYF
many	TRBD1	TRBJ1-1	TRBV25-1	TGTGCCAGCAGTGATTGGGGACAGATGACTGAAGCTTTCTTT	CASSDWGQMTEAFF
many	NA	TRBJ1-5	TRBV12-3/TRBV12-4	TGTGCCAGCAGTGCACCCGGGGTTCAGCCCCAGCATTTT	CASSAPGVQPQHF
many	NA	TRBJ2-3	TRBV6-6	TGTGCCAGCAGTTACTCGGGAGGAGTGGGTCCAGATACGCAGTATTTT	CASSYSGGVGPDTQYF
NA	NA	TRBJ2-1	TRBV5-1	TGCGCCAGCAGCTTAAATTTTCCCAATGAGCAGTTCTTC	CASSLNFPNEQFF
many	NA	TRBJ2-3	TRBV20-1	TGCAGTGCCAGTACGGGGGCCCCTCAAGATACGCAGTATTTT	CSASTGAPQDTQYF
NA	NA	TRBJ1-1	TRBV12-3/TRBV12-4	TGTGCCAGCAGTTTAAGAGTGGGCGGAACTGAAGCTTTCTTT	CASSLRVGGTEAFF
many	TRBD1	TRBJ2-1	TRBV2	TGTGCCAGCAGTGGACAGGGAGCCCTGAATGAGCAGTTCTTC	CASSGQGALNEQFF
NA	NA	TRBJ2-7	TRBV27	TGTGCCAGCAGTTGGTTACGGACCGGATTAACCTACGAGCAGTACTTC	CASSWLRTGLTYEQYF
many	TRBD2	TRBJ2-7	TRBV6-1	TGTGCCAGCAGTGAATTCTTGGGACTACCTATCTCCTACGAGCAGTACTTC	CASSEFLGLPISYEQYF
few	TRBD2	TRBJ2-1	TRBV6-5	TGTGCCAGCAGTTATGGGCGGGGGTCCTACAATGAGCAGTTCTTC	CASSYGRGSYNEQFF
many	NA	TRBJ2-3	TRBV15	TGTGCCACCAGCAGAGAAGGCGTCGCGAGTGAGACCACAGATACGCAGTATTTT	CATSREGVASETTDTQYF
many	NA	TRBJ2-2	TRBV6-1	TGTGCCAGCAGAAAGGGCAGGGGCTTAACGACCGGGGAGCTGTTTTTT	CASRKGRGLTTGELFF
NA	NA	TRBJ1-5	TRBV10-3	TGTGCCATCAATGAGGAGGGGGGGGCTCAGCCCCAGCATTTT	CAINEEGGAQPQHF
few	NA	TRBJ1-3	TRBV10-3	TGTGCCATCAGTGAGGCTGTGGGCTCTGGAAACACCATATATTTT	CAISEAVGSGNTIYF
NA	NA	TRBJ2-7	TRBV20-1	TGCAGTGCAACTGATGAAGGACTCGGCCCCTACGAGCAGTACTTC	CSATDEGLGPYEQYF
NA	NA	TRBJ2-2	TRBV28	TGTGCCAGCAGTTTATCAGGGGCACCAACCGGGGAGCTGTTTTTT	CASSLSGAPTGELFF
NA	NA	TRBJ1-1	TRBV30	TGTGCCTGGAGTCGTATGAGTAACACTGAAGCTTTCTTT	CAWSRMSNTEAFF
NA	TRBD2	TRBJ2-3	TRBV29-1	TGCAGCGCCTGGAGCAGCGGGAGGTCAAAATTT	CSAWSSGRSKF
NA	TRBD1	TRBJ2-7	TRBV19	TGTGCCAGTACCCCGGCGAGGGGGCGTCGAAACGAGCAGTACTTC	CASTPARGRRNEQYF
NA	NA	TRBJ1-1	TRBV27	TGTGCCACCGAGTCAAGTCGCGGAGATATGAACACTGAAGCTTTATTT	CATESSRGDMNTEALF
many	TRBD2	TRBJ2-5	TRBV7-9	TGTGCCAGCAGCGCGCGGGGGGAGGAGACCCAGTACTTC	CASSARGEETQYF
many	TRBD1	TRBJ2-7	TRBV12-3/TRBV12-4	TGTGCCAGCAGCCGCTCCGGTCGACAGGGTTTGAACGAGCAGTACTTC	CASSRSGRQGLNEQYF
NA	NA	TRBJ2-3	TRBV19	TGTGCCAGTAGTATAGAGGGGGGCCTCCTCACAGATACGCAGTATTTT	CASSIEGGLLTDTQYF
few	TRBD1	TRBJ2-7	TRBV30	TGTGCCTGGAGGGACAGGTTTCACTCCTACGAGCAGTACTTC	CAWRDRFHSYEQYF
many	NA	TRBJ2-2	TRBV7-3	TGTGCCAGCAGCAAATGGGGGTCCACCGGGGAGCTGTTTTTT	CASSKWGSTGELFF
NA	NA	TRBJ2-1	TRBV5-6	TGTGCCAGCAGGTGGGCGCAGGGAGGTTGGAATGAGCAGTTCTTC	CASRWAQGGWNEQFF
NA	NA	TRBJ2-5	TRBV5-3	TGTGCCAGAAGCTTGAGGGACGGTGACACCCAGTACTTC	CARSLRDGDTQYF
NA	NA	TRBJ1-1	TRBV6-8	TGTGCCAGCAGTCCTTCTTCGGGGGAGGTAAACACTGAAGCTTTCTTT	CASSPSSGEVNTEAFF
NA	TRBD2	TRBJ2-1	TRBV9	TGTGCCAGCAGCCCCAGAAAGGGGACTAGCGGGGGGGCACTGTTCTTC	CASSPRKGTSGGALFF
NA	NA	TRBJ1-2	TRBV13	TGTGCCAGCATTGTCCCTCTCGACCCTAACTATGGCTACACCTTC	CASIVPLDPNYGYTF
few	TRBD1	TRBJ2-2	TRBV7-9	TGTGCCAGCAGCCGCGATCAGGGACAGTCGAACACCGGGGAGCTGTTTTTT	CASSRDQGQSNTGELFF
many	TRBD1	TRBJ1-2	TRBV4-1	TGCGCCAGCAGCGGTAAAGGGGACAGGGGCCGCGGCTCTTGGGTCGACACCTTC	CASSGKGDRGRGSWVDTF
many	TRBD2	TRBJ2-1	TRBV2	TGTGCCAGCAGTGAACTAGCGGGGGTCCTCAATGAGCAGTTCTTC	CASSELAGVLNEQFF
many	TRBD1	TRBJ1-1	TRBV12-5	TGTGCTAGTGGTTGGGACAGCCCGAACACTGAAGCTTTCTTT	CASGWDSPNTEAFF
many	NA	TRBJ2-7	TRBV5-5	TGTGCCAGCAGCCGAACAGGGATCTCCTACGAGCAGTACTTC	CASSRTGISYEQYF
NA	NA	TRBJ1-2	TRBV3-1	TGTGCCAGCAGCCCTCGATACATAGTATACGGCTACACCTTC	CASSPRYIVYGYTF
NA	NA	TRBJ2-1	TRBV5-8	TGTGCCAGCAGCGTCGTTGGGTACAGAGGGTACAATGAGCAGTTCTTC	CASSVVGYRGYNEQFF